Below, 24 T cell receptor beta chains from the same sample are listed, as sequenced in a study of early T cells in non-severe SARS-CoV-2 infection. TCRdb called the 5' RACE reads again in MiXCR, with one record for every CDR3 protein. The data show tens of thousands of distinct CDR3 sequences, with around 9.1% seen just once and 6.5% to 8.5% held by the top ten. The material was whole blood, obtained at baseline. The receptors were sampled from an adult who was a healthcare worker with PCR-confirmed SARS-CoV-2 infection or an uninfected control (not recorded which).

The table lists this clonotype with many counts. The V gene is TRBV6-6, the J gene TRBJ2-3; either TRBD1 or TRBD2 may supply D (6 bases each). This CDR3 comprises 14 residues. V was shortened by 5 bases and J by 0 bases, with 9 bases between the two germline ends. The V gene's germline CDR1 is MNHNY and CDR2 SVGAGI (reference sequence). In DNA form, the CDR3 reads TGTGCCAGCAGTAGGGGGGAGAGCACAGATACGCAGTATTTT. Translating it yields CASSRGESTDTQYF.

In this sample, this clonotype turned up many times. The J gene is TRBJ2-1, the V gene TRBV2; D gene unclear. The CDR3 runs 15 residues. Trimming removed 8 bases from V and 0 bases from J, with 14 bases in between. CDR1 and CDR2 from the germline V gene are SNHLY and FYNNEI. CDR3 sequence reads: CASGEALNSYNEQFF. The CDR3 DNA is TGTGCCAGCGGGGAAGCCCTCAACTCCTACAATGAGCAGTTCTTC.

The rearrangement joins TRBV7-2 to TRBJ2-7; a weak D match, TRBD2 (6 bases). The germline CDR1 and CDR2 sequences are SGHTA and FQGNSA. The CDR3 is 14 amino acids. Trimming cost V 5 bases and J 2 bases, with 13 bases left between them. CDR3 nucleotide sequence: TGTGCCAGCAGCCCGGCCGGGGGACCCTACGAGCAGTACTTC. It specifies CASSPAGGPYEQYF. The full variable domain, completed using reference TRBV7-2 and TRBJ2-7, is GAGVSQSPSNKVTEKGKDVELRCDPISGHTALYWYRQSLGQGLEFLIYFQGNSAPDKSGLPSDRFSAERTGGSVSTLTIQRTQQEDSAVYLCASSPAGGPYEQYFGPGTRLTVT.

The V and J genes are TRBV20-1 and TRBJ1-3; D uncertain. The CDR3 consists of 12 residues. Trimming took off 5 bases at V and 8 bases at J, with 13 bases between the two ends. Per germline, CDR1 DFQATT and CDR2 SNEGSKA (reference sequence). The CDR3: CSAYRISDTIYF. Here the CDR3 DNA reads TGCAGTGCTTACCGTATTTCGGACACCATATATTTT.

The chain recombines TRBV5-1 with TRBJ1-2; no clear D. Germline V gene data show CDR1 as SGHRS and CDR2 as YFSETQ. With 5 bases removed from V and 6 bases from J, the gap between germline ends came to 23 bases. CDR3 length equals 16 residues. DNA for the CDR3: TGCGCCAGCAGGCGAGCATATGAGGGAGGAAGGCATGGCTACACCTTC. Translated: CASRRAYEGGRHGYTF.

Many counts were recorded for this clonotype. The CDR3 spells CASSLSSRVGNTEAFF. CDR3 DNA sequence: TGTGCCAGCAGTTTAAGTTCCAGGGTAGGGAACACTGAAGCTTTCTTT. The V call is TRBV12-3 or TRBV12-4, the J call TRBJ1-1, with D possibly matching TRBD1 (5 bases). Trimming cost V 2 bases and J 1 base, with 14 bases left between them. CDR3 length: 16 amino acids.

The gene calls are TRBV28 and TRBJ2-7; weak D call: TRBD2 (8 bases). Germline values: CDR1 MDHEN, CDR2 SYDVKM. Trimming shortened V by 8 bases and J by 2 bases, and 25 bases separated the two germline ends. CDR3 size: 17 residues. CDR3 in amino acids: CASWDSSGTREPYEQYF. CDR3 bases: TGTGCCAGCTGGGACAGCAGCGGGACTAGGGAACCCTACGAGCAGTACTTC.

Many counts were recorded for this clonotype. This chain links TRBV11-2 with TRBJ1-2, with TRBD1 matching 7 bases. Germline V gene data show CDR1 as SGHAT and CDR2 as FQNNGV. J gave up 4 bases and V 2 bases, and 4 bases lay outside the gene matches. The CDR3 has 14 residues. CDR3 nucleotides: TGTGCCAGCAGCTTATGGGACAGAGCCTATGGCTACACCTTC. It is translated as CASSLWDRAYGYTF.

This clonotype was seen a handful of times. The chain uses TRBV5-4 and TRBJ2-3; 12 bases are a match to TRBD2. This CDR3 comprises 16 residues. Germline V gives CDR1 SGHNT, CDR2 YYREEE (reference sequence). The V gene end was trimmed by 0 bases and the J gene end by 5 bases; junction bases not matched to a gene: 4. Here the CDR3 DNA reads TGTGCCAGCAGCTTGGCCCTAGCGGGGGGGCGAGATACGCAGTATTTT. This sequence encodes CASSLALAGGRDTQYF.

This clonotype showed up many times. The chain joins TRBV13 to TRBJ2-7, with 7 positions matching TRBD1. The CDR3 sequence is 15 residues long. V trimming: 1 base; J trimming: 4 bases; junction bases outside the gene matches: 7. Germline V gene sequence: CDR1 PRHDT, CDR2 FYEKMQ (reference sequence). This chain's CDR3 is CASSLVGTAIYEQYF. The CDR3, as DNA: TGTGCCAGCAGCTTAGTCGGGACAGCGATATACGAGCAGTACTTC.

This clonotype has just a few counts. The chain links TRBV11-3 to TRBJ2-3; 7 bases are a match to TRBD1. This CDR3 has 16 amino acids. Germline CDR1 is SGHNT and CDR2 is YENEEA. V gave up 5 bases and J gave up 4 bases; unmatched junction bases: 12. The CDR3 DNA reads TGTGCCAGCAGCCCCCAATGGAACAGGGGTTCAGATACGCAGTATTTT. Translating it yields CASSPQWNRGSDTQYF.

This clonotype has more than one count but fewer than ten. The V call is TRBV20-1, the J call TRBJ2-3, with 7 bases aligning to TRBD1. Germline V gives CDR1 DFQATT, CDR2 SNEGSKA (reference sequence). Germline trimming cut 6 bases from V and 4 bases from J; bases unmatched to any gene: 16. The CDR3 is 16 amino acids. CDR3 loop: CSAPEAGGQDPDTQYF. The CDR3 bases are TGCAGTGCCCCCGAGGCGGGCGGACAGGACCCAGATACGCAGTATTTT.

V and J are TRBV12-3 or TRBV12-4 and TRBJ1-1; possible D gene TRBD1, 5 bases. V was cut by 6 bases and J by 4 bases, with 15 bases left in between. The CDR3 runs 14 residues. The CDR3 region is CASRPGWDGTEAFF. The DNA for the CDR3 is TGTGCCAGCAGGCCGGGATGGGACGGCACTGAAGCTTTCTTT.

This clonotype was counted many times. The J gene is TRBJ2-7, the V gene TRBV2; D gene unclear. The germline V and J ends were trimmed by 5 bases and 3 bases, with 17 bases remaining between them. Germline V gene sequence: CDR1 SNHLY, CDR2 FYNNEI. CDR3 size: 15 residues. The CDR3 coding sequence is TGTGCCAGCAGTCCCTCGCTCTCACGCGACTACGAGCAGTACTTC. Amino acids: CASSPSLSRDYEQYF.

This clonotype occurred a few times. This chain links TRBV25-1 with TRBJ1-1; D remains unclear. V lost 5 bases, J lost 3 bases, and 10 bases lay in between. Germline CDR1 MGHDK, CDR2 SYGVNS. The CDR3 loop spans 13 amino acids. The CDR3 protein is CASSTESDTEAFF. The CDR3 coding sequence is TGTGCCAGCAGTACCGAGTCCGACACTGAAGCTTTCTTT.

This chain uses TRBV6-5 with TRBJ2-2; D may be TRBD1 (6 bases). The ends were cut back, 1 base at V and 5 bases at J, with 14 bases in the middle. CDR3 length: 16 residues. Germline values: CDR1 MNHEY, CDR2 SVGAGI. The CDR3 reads CASSYFQGTGTGELFF. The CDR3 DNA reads TGTGCCAGCAGTTACTTCCAGGGGACGGGGACCGGGGAGCTGTTTTTT.

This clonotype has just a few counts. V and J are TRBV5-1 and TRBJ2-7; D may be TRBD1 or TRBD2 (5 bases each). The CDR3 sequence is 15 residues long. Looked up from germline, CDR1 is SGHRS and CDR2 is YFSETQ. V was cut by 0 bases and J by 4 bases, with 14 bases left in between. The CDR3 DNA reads TGCGCCAGCAGCTTGGAGGGACCAAATCTTTACGAGCAGTACTTC. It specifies CASSLEGPNLYEQYF.

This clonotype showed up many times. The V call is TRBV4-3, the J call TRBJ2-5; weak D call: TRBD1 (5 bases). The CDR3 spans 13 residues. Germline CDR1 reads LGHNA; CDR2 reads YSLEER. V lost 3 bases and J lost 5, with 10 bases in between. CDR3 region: CASSQGLQETQYF. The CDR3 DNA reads TGCGCCAGCAGCCAGGGGCTGCAGGAGACCCAGTACTTC.

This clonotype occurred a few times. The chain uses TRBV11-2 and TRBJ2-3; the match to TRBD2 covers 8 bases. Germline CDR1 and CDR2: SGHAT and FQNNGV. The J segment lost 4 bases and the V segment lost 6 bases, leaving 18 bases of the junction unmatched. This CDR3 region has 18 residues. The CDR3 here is CASRRYFEASGFADTQYF. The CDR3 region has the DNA TGTGCCAGCAGACGTTATTTCGAGGCTAGCGGGTTCGCAGATACGCAGTATTTT.

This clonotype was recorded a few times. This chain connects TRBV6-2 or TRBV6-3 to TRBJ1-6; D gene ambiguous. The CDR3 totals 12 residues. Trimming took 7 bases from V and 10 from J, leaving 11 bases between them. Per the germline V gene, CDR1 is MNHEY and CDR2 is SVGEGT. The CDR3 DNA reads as TGTGCCAGCAATGACAAGTCGTCACCCCTCCACTTT. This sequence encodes CASNDKSSPLHF.

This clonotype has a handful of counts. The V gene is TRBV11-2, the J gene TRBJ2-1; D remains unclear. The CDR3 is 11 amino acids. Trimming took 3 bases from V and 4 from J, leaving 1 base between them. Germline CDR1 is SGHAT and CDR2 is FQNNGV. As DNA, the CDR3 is TGTGCCAGCAGCTTTTACAATGAGCAGTTCTTC. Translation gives CASSFYNEQFF.

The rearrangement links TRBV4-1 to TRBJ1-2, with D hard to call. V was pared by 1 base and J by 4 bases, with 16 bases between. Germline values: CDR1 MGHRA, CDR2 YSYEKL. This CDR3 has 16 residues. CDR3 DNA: TGCGCCAGCAGCCAAGCAGGCAAAGGGAACACCTATGGCTACACCTTC. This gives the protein CASSQAGKGNTYGYTF.

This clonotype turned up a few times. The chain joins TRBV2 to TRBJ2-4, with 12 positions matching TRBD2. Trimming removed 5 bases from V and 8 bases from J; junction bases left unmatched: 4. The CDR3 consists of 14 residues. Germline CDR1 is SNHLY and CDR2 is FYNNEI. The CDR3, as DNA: TGTGCCAGCAGTCAGACTAGCGGGGGTGACATTCAGTACTTC. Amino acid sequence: CASSQTSGGDIQYF.

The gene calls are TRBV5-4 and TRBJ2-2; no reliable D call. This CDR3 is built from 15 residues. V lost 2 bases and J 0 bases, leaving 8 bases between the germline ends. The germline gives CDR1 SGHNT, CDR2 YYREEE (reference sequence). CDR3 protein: CASSFGSANTGELFF. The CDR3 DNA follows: TGTGCCAGCAGCTTTGGCTCCGCGAACACCGGGGAGCTGTTTTTT.